The source of this T cell receptor (beta chain) is a study of blood T cell repertoires in COVID-19. Study in general: The United States, Italy and Spain supplied acute and convalescent COVID-19 samples.

The sample holds one count of this clone. Germline values: CDR1 SEHNR, CDR2 FQNEAQ (reference sequence). The CDR3 contains 15 residues. V lost 6 bases, J lost 2 bases, and 8 bases stayed unmatched. Repertoires were generated with immunoSEQ multiplex PCR, while TCRdb's copy carries only in-frame clones and drops some. Among over 100,000 clones listed, roughly 83% were seen once. V is TRBV7-9 and J is TRBJ2-5; 8 bases align to TRBD2. Sequencing used peripheral blood. The TCR was taken from a woman of 80 years or more with acute or convalescent COVID-19. This chain's CDR3 is CASRVVIAGQETQYF. The CDR3 nucleotides read TGTGCCAGCAGAGTTGTTATAGCGGGGCAAGAGACCCAGTACTTC.